Below, 30 T cell receptor beta chains from the same sample are listed, as sequenced in a study of graft-versus-host responses after intestinal transplantation. Their cognate antigens are unknown. Profiling relied on immunoSEQ multiplex PCR, and the TCRdb table lists in-frame clones only, not all of them. There are fewer than 95,000 clones in the sample; just over 90% occur only once, and approximately 2% lies in the top ten. The material sequenced was unstimulated CD8+ T cells sorted from spleen or lymph node cells, taken before intestinal transplant. The receptors shown here come from a human donor who received an intestinal transplant.

This clone is a singleton in its sample. The rearrangement uses TRBV7-6 and TRBJ2-7; TRBD1 might be the D (6 bases). Germline values: CDR1 SGHVS, CDR2 FNYEAQ. Trimming cost V 3 bases and J 4 bases, with 16 bases left between them. The CDR3 extends over 15 amino acids. The CDR3 sequence: CASSLLGGEGYEQYF. The CDR3 nucleotides are TGTGCCAGCAGCTTGTTAGGGGGAGAAGGGTACGAGCAGTACTTC. Combining the CDR3 with reference TRBV7-6 and TRBJ2-7 gives the whole variable domain GAGVSQSPRYKVTKRGQDVALRCDPISGHVSLYWYRQALGQGPEFLTYFNYEAQQDKSGLPNDRFSAERPEGSISTLTIQRTEQRDSAMYRCASSLLGGEGYEQYFGPGTRLTVT.

V gene TRBV6-5 combines with J gene TRBJ2-7, with D maybe TRBD2 (6 bases). Per the germline V gene, CDR1 is MNHEY and CDR2 is SVGAGI. The CDR3 contains 14 residues. Trimming shortened V by 4 bases and J by 1 base, and 11 bases separated the two germline ends. The CDR3 region has the DNA TGTGCCAGCAGTTGGAAAGCGGGTTCCTACGAGCAGTACTTC. It codes for CASSWKAGSYEQYF.

The genes are TRBV4-3 and TRBJ1-2, with D maybe TRBD1 (5 bases). CDR3 length equals 16 residues. CDR1 and CDR2 (germline): LGHNA, YSLEER. V lost 0 bases and J lost 3, with 14 bases in between. This CDR3 is CASSQDAGQGDYGYTF. As DNA, the CDR3 is TGCGCCAGCAGCCAAGACGCCGGGCAGGGTGACTATGGCTACACCTTC.

The chain links TRBV7-9 to TRBJ2-7; 9 bases fit TRBD1. V shed 5 bases, J shed 3 bases, and the junction held 8 bases outside the gene matches. This CDR3 has 15 residues. Germline values: CDR1 SEHNR, CDR2 FQNEAQ (reference sequence). In DNA, the CDR3 is TGTGCCAGCAGCCCGGGACAGGGATTCCTCTACGAGCAGTACTTC. As protein: CASSPGQGFLYEQYF.

The genes are TRBV5-1 and TRBJ2-7, with D unclear. CDR1 and CDR2 (germline): SGHRS, YFSETQ. The CDR3 loop spans 14 amino acids. V was clipped by 0 bases and J by 3 bases, with 10 bases between them. The CDR3 DNA sequence: TGCGCCAGCAGCTTGGCCGGGTCCTTCTACGAGCAGTACTTC. This codes for CASSLAGSFYEQYF.

This chain uses TRBV11-2 with TRBJ2-7; 7 nucleotides match TRBD2. The V segment lost 1 base and the J segment 6 bases; nucleotides outside the gene matches: 0. The germline V gene encodes CDR1 SGHAT and CDR2 FQNNGV. CDR3 length equals 12 residues. For the CDR3, the DNA is TGTGCCAGCAGCTTAGGCGGGAGCGAGCAGTACTTC. Translated: CASSLGGSEQYF.

The rearrangement joins TRBV7-9 to TRBJ1-2, with unresolved D. CDR3 length equals 12 residues. The germline gives CDR1 SEHNR, CDR2 FQNEAQ (reference sequence). V lost 1 base, J lost 7 bases, and 7 bases lay in between. The CDR3 loop is CASSLGTSGYTF. CDR3 nucleotide sequence: TGTGCCAGCAGCTTAGGGACTTCTGGCTACACCTTC.

The chain recombines TRBV9 with TRBJ2-3; 8 bases map to TRBD1. CDR1 SGDLS and CDR2 YYNGEE come from the germline V gene. The CDR3 loop spans 15 amino acids. The J segment lost 5 bases and the V segment lost 3 bases, leaving 8 bases of the junction unmatched. CDR3 sequence (DNA): TGTGCCAGCAGCGCCGCAGGGGGCGGGGAAGATACGCAGTATTTT. It yields the protein CASSAAGGGEDTQYF.

The chain combines TRBV27 with TRBJ1-1; D possibly corresponds to TRBD1 (5 bases). V was clipped by 7 bases and J by 7 bases, with 10 bases between them. The CDR3 loop spans 11 amino acids. From germline, CDR1 is MNHEY and CDR2 SMNVEV (reference sequence). The CDR3 sequence is CASTGGNEAFF. Here the CDR3 DNA reads TGTGCCAGCACCGGGGGGAATGAAGCTTTCTTT.

This clone occurred once. In the same sample, other DNA sequences code for this CDR3. The rearrangement uses TRBV7-2 and TRBJ2-7; TRBD1 agrees at 7 bases. The CDR3 runs 14 residues. The ends lost 1 base at V and 0 bases at J; junction bases unmatched: 0. The germline V gene has CDR1 SGHTA and CDR2 FQGNSA. The CDR3 spells CASSLGDSSYEQYF. CDR3 in DNA: TGTGCCAGCAGCTTAGGGGACAGCTCCTACGAGCAGTACTTC. Filled out from reference TRBV7-2 and TRBJ2-7, the complete variable domain reads GAGVSQSPSNKVTEKGKDVELRCDPISGHTALYWYRQSLGQGLEFLIYFQGNSAPDKSGLPSDRFSAERTGGSVSTLTIQRTQQEDSAVYLCASSLGDSSYEQYFGPGTRLTVT.

The rearrangement links TRBV4-3 to TRBJ1-3, with D uncertain. Trimming pared 0 bases from V and 2 bases from J, leaving 11 bases between. This CDR3 comprises 16 residues. CDR1 is LGHNA and CDR2 is YSLEER in the germline V gene. CDR3 sequence: CASSQDSLTTGNTIYF. CDR3 sequence (DNA): TGCGCCAGCAGCCAAGATAGTTTAACGACTGGAAACACCATATATTTT.

The V call is TRBV4-1, the J call TRBJ2-4; the D gene is possibly TRBD2 (6 bases). Per germline, CDR1 MGHRA and CDR2 YSYEKL. The CDR3 spans 16 residues. V was cut by 3 bases and J by 2 bases, with 14 bases left in between. The CDR3 nucleotides are TGCGCCAGCAGCCAGATTACCGGGAGTTCCAAAAACATTCAGTACTTC. Encoded protein: CASSQITGSSKNIQYF.

The chain carries TRBV27 and TRBJ2-2; 11 bases align to TRBD2. Germline assignment: CDR1 MNHEY and CDR2 SMNVEV (reference sequence). Unmatched junction bases numbered 9, after V lost 6 bases and J lost 3 bases. The CDR3 has 17 amino acids. CDR3 residues: CASSVTGTSGDTGELFF. DNA for the CDR3: TGTGCCAGCAGCGTAACAGGGACTAGCGGCGACACCGGGGAGCTGTTTTTT.

V gene TRBV18 combines with J gene TRBJ1-2; D remains unclear. The V and J ends lost 0 bases and 3 bases respectively, with 14 bases between them. In germline, CDR1 is KGHSH, CDR2 LQKENI. This CDR3 has 16 amino acids. This CDR3 reads CASSPPRFSAHYGYTF. Written as DNA, the CDR3 is TGTGCCAGCTCACCACCACGCTTCTCCGCGCACTATGGCTACACCTTC.

V and J are TRBV6-5 and TRBJ1-2; weak D call: TRBD1 (6 bases). Per germline, CDR1 MNHEY and CDR2 SVGAGI. The CDR3 has 13 residues. With 2 bases removed from V and 8 bases from J, the gap between germline ends came to 12 bases. CDR3 nucleotides: TGTGCCAGCAGTTACGGCGGGGGGGGCGGCTACACCTTC. It translates to CASSYGGGGGYTF.

A single count supports this clone. The genes are TRBV5-6 and TRBJ2-7, with TRBD1 matching 8 bases. Per the germline V gene, CDR1 is SGHDT and CDR2 is YYEEEE. J gave up 2 bases and V 4 bases, and 8 bases lay outside the gene matches. This CDR3 comprises 15 residues. Here the CDR3 reads CASSPGTGRTYEQYF. In DNA, the CDR3 is TGTGCCAGCAGCCCAGGGACAGGACGAACCTACGAGCAGTACTTC.

This clone was observed once. The gene calls are TRBV27 and TRBJ2-7; TRBD2 is a possible D gene (6 bases). The germline V gene has CDR1 MNHEY and CDR2 SMNVEV (reference sequence). V was clipped by 6 bases and J by 4 bases, with 16 bases between them. This CDR3 region has 14 residues. Here the CDR3 reads CASSPGYGGYEQYF. Here the CDR3 DNA reads TGTGCCAGCAGCCCCGGCTACGGGGGATACGAGCAGTACTTC.

This sequence joins TRBV30 and TRBJ1-1; a possible D gene is TRBD1 (5 bases). This CDR3 has 14 residues. V lost 2 bases and J lost 1, with 11 bases in between. Germline V CDR1 and CDR2: GTSNPN, SVGIG (reference sequence). This CDR3 is CAWSITGQNTEAFF. The CDR3 DNA reads as TGTGCCTGGAGTATCACAGGACAGAACACTGAAGCTTTCTTT.

V and J are TRBV11-2 and TRBJ1-5; D is undetermined. This CDR3 has 15 residues. Germline assignment: CDR1 SGHAT and CDR2 FQNNGV. The germline V and J ends were trimmed by 5 bases and 0 bases, with 11 bases remaining between them. CDR3 amino acids: CASSPNQNSNQPQHF. Here the CDR3 DNA reads TGTGCCAGCAGCCCGAATCAGAATAGCAATCAGCCCCAGCATTTT.

Here the CDR3 reads CASSQDPLGGGENIQYF. CDR3 DNA sequence: TGCGCCAGCAGCCAAGATCCCCTCGGAGGGGGCGAAAACATTCAGTACTTC. V usage is TRBV4-3 and J usage is TRBJ2-4; TRBD1 is a possible D gene (7 bases). The V gene's germline CDR1 is LGHNA and CDR2 YSLEER. V was trimmed by 0 bases and J by 5 bases, leaving 17 bases between them. The length of the CDR3 is 17 residues.

The V gene is TRBV5-1, the J gene TRBJ2-7; the match to TRBD2 covers 11 bases. The CDR3 consists of 15 residues. Germline V CDR1 and CDR2: SGHRS, YFSETQ. Trimming cost V 4 bases and J 0 bases; bases outside gene matches: 3. CDR3 sequence (DNA): TGCGCCAGCAGCCACGGGACTAGCGGCTCCTACGAGCAGTACTTC. Its protein product is CASSHGTSGSYEQYF.

The V call is TRBV27, the J call TRBJ1-2; maybe TRBD1 (5 bases). V shed 6 bases and J shed 4 bases, with 12 bases lying between them. The CDR3 totals 13 residues. Germline loops: CDR1 MNHEY, CDR2 SMNVEV (reference sequence). DNA for the CDR3: TGTGCCAGCAGCGGAGGGGTTCCCTATGGCTACACCTTC. It codes for CASSGGVPYGYTF.

V usage is TRBV7-8 and J usage is TRBJ2-7, with D unresolved. Per the germline V gene, CDR1 is SGHVS and CDR2 is FQNEAQ. Trimming left V 1 base short and J 3 bases short, with 10 bases between. CDR3 length equals 14 residues. CDR3 DNA: TGTGCCAGCAGCTTAGTTGGGCCAGGCTACGAGCAGTACTTC. This encodes CASSLVGPGYEQYF.

The rearrangement joins TRBV5-6 to TRBJ2-7; 14 positions agree with TRBD2. The CDR3 loop spans 18 amino acids. The germline CDR1 and CDR2 sequences are SGHDT and YYEEEE. After removal of 3 bases from V and 3 bases from J, the junction contained 11 bases not matched to a gene. In nucleotides, the CDR3 is TGTGCCAGCAGCTCCGGACTAGCGGGGGGCCACGGGAGCTACGAGCAGTACTTC. Translating it yields CASSSGLAGGHGSYEQYF.

This clone has a single count. V usage is TRBV29-1 and J usage is TRBJ1-2; weak D call: TRBD1 (6 bases). CDR3 length: 16 residues. V was clipped by 7 bases and J by 2 bases, with 23 bases between them. Germline V gene lookup returns CDR1 SQVTM and CDR2 ANQGSEA. The CDR3 is CSATRGVTGSNYGYTF. CDR3 DNA sequence: TGCAGCGCTACTCGAGGGGTTACAGGGTCCAACTATGGCTACACCTTC. Filled out from reference TRBV29-1 and TRBJ1-2, the complete variable domain reads SAVISQKPSRDICQRGTSLTIQCQVDSQVTMMFWYRQQPGQSLTLIATANQGSEATYESGFVIDKFPISRPNLTFSTLTVSNMSPEDSSIYLCSATRGVTGSNYGYTFGSGTRLTVV.

This chain connects TRBV27 to TRBJ2-7, with 12 bases matching TRBD2. The J segment lost 3 bases and the V segment lost 3 bases, leaving 0 bases of the junction unmatched. CDR1 and CDR2 (germline): MNHEY, SMNVEV (reference sequence). CDR3 length equals 14 residues. The CDR3 nucleotides read TGTGCCAGCAGTTTGACTAGCGGGGGCTACGAGCAGTACTTC. Protein product: CASSLTSGGYEQYF.

The chain carries TRBV29-1 and TRBJ1-1; the match to TRBD1 covers 9 bases. Trimming took 2 bases from V and 6 from J; bases not matched to a gene: 4. The CDR3 sequence is 13 residues long. Germline V gene lookup returns CDR1 SQVTM and CDR2 ANQGSEA. CDR3 nucleotide sequence: TGCAGCGTTGAACGAGGGACAGGGCCTGAAGCTTTCTTT. Encoded protein: CSVERGTGPEAFF.

The chain combines TRBV4-3 with TRBJ2-7, with TRBD2 matching 8 bases. V shed 0 bases, J shed 10 bases, and the junction held 11 bases outside the gene matches. CDR3 size: 15 residues. CDR1 LGHNA and CDR2 YSLEER come from the germline V gene. This CDR3 reads CASSQEWDGGAEQYF. The CDR3 coding sequence is TGCGCCAGCAGCCAAGAATGGGACGGGGGGGCTGAACAGTACTTC.

The rearrangement uses TRBV2 and TRBJ1-4; TRBD1 aligns across 7 bases. The V gene's germline CDR1 is SNHLY and CDR2 FYNNEI. J lost 5 bases, V lost 4 bases, and 4 bases had no gene match. The CDR3 extends over 14 amino acids. DNA of the CDR3: TGTGCCAGCAGTGGGACAGGAGGAAATGAAAAACTGTTTTTT. As protein: CASSGTGGNEKLFF.

This clone was detected once. The V and J genes are TRBV27 and TRBJ2-7, with a tentative D call TRBD1 (5 bases). This CDR3 has 14 residues. CDR1 and CDR2 (germline): MNHEY, SMNVEV (reference sequence). Trimming took off 3 bases at V and 4 bases at J, with 13 bases between the two ends. The DNA for the CDR3 is TGTGCCAGCAGTTTCTCCTCTCAGGGATACGAGCAGTACTTC. This codes for CASSFSSQGYEQYF.